The 31 T cell receptor beta chains given below trace back to one sample, sequenced in a study of CD8 T cells in ankylosing spondylitis. Study outcomes and limitations: Apparently characteristic of ankylosing spondylitis blood was a TCR beta motif (about 8 highly homologous variants).

Their antigens are not known. TCRdb used MiXCR to reprocess the 5' RACE reads, holding one entry per CDR3 protein. This sample carries around 540,000 distinct CDR3 sequences, 12% of them seen once, and the ten largest clones take around 7%. The sequencing input was blood, either unsorted or a sorted T cell fraction (not recorded which). The receptor source for this set is a male donor with ankylosing spondylitis.

V and J are TRBV6-1 and TRBJ2-1; possible D gene TRBD1, 6 bases. Per the germline V gene, CDR1 is MNHNS and CDR2 is SASEGT. Trimming stripped 5 bases from V and 6 bases from J, with 17 bases between. The CDR3 is made up of 15 amino acids. The CDR3 spells CASSPNRVGVNEQFF. CDR3 nucleotide sequence: TGTGCCAGCAGTCCGAACAGGGTTGGGGTCAATGAGCAGTTCTTC.

This clonotype has a handful of counts. This rearrangement joins TRBV11-2 to TRBJ1-2, with 8 bases that match TRBD1. Germline CDR1 reads SGHAT; CDR2 reads FQNNGV. The V segment lost 5 bases and the J segment 2 bases; nucleotides outside the gene matches: 13. CDR3 length: 17 residues. This CDR3 is CASSPLLWDRRNYGYTF. The CDR3, as DNA: TGTGCCAGCAGCCCACTCCTCTGGGACAGGCGAAACTATGGCTACACCTTC.

This chain uses TRBV15 with TRBJ2-7, with 7 bases fitting TRBD1. The CDR3 totals 14 residues. V lost 6 bases, J lost 4 bases, and 9 bases stayed unmatched. CDR1 LNHNV and CDR2 YYDKDF come from the germline V gene (reference sequence). CDR3 sequence reads: CATSPTGRNYEQYV. In nucleotides, the CDR3 is TGTGCCACCAGTCCGACAGGGAGAAATTACGAGCAGTACGTC.

This clonotype was seen repeatedly, ten times or more. The chain couples TRBV10-3 to TRBJ2-7; D perhaps matches TRBD2 (5 bases). The CDR3 sequence is 15 residues long. Trimming pared 7 bases from V and 2 bases from J, leaving 18 bases between. Germline CDR1 is ENHRY and CDR2 is SYGVKD. The CDR3 region is CAITYRGRIAYEQYV. CDR3 coding DNA: TGTGCCATCACCTACCGGGGTAGAATCGCCTACGAGCAGTACGTC.

The J gene is TRBJ2-3, the V gene TRBV15; 8 positions match TRBD2. CDR1 is LNHNV and CDR2 is YYDKDF in the germline V gene (reference sequence). The CDR3 loop spans 13 amino acids. J was trimmed by 11 bases and V by 1 base; bases with no gene match: 5. CDR3 residues: CATSRGLAGMQYF. The CDR3, as DNA: TGTGCCACCAGCAGAGGATTAGCGGGGATGCAGTATTTT.

In its sample, this clonotype was seen a few times. The chain joins TRBV20-1 to TRBJ2-1, with 9 bases identical to TRBD1. The CDR3 extends over 13 amino acids. V lost 6 bases, J lost 7 bases, and 7 bases stayed unmatched. Germline CDR1 is DFQATT and CDR2 is SNEGSKA (reference sequence). The CDR3 DNA reads as TGCAGTGCCCGGGGACAGGGTGTTAATGAGCAGTTCTTC. Translation gives CSARGQGVNEQFF.

This clonotype came up a few times. The rearrangement joins TRBV6-4 to TRBJ2-2; TRBD1 aligns across 9 bases. V trimming: 3 bases; J trimming: 5 bases; junction bases outside the gene matches: 4. The germline CDR1 and CDR2 sequences are MRHNA and SNTAGT. This CDR3 comprises 15 residues. This CDR3 is CASSETGGETGELFF. The CDR3 nucleotides read TGTGCCAGCAGTGAAACAGGGGGCGAAACCGGGGAGCTGTTTTTT.

The chain joins TRBV9 to TRBJ2-1, with D perhaps matching TRBD1 or TRBD2 (5 bases each). The CDR3 is made up of 14 amino acids. Germline CDR1 and CDR2: SGDLS and YYNGEE. V shed 3 bases and J shed 4 bases, with 11 bases lying between them. The CDR3 loop is CASSAGPRYNEQFF. CDR3 nucleotides: TGTGCCAGCAGCGCGGGACCCAGATACAATGAGCAGTTCTTC.

V usage is TRBV20-1 and J usage is TRBJ1-3; TRBD1 matches 8 bases. Germline values: CDR1 DFQATT, CDR2 SNEGSKA (reference sequence). This CDR3 has 16 amino acids. V was clipped by 4 bases and J by 4 bases; unmatched bases: 12. The CDR3 here is CSATLGQGGIGNTIYF. The CDR3 coding sequence is TGCAGTGCTACCCTTGGACAGGGAGGAATCGGAAACACCATATATTTT.

Many counts were recorded for this clonotype. The chain employs TRBV11-2 and TRBJ1-1; possible D gene TRBD1, 6 bases. CDR3 length: 15 amino acids. Germline assignment: CDR1 SGHAT and CDR2 FQNNGV. The V and J ends lost 5 bases and 3 bases respectively, with 16 bases between them. The CDR3 loop is CASSPGTPRHTEAFF. The CDR3 DNA follows: TGTGCCAGCAGCCCTGGGACACCGAGGCACACTGAAGCTTTCTTT.

The chain recombines TRBV6-1 with TRBJ1-2; 8 bases align to TRBD1. The V segment lost 4 bases and the J segment 0 bases; nucleotides outside the gene matches: 10. The germline V gene encodes CDR1 MNHNS and CDR2 SASEGT. The CDR3 is made up of 17 amino acids. The CDR3 spells CASSARTSTGANYGYTF. The CDR3 bases are TGTGCCAGCAGTGCTAGAACGTCGACAGGGGCTAACTATGGCTACACCTTC.

The sample holds many counts of this clonotype. The chain has TRBV5-1 and TRBJ2-2; perhaps TRBD1 as D (5 bases). Trimming stripped 0 bases from V and 1 base from J, with 7 bases between. There are 15 residues in the CDR3. The germline V gene encodes CDR1 SGHRS and CDR2 YFSETQ. The CDR3 bases are TGCGCCAGCAGCTTGGTTCAGGGGAACACCGGGGAGCTGTTTTTT. As protein: CASSLVQGNTGELFF.

Concerning this clonotype itself: Compared with germline, one end of the junction differs, possibly owing to a read error. This rearrangement joins TRBV7-9 to TRBJ2-7; no clear D. CDR3 length equals 13 residues. Per the germline V gene, CDR1 is SEHNR and CDR2 is FQNEAQ (reference sequence). The CDR3 region is CSSSQGSTYEQYF. DNA of the CDR3: TGTTCCAGCAGCCAAGGCAGTACCTACGAGCAGTACTTC.

This rearrangement joins TRBV6-1 to TRBJ2-5; D might be TRBD2 (5 bases). V lost 8 bases and J 4 bases, leaving 11 bases between the germline ends. This CDR3 comprises 12 residues. The germline V gene encodes CDR1 MNHNS and CDR2 SASEGT. CDR3 sequence: CASLAPGETQYF. In nucleotides, the CDR3 is TGTGCCAGCCTAGCCCCAGGAGAGACCCAGTACTTC.

The chain joins TRBV7-9 to TRBJ2-1, with TRBD2 identical over 9 bases. V lost 3 bases, J lost 5 bases, and 5 bases stayed unmatched. The CDR3 is 15 residues long. Germline assignment: CDR1 SEHNR and CDR2 FQNEAQ (reference sequence). CDR3 loop: CASSFLLAGDNEQFF. The DNA for the CDR3 is TGTGCCAGCAGCTTCCTACTAGCGGGCGACAATGAGCAGTTCTTC.

This clonotype was seen only a few times. The genes are TRBV3-1 and TRBJ2-7; 8 positions agree with TRBD1. This CDR3 comprises 16 residues. V lost 1 base to trimming and J lost 3 bases; unmatched junction nucleotides: 8. CDR1 is LGHDT, CDR2 YNNKEL, per germline (reference sequence). In nucleotides, the CDR3 is TGTGCCAGCAGCCAAGGGGACCGGGACAGGAGCTACGAGCAGTACTTC. This gives the protein CASSQGDRDRSYEQYF.

Only a few counts were recorded for this clonotype. V usage is TRBV3-1 and J usage is TRBJ1-5; TRBD1 might be the D (5 bases). Germline assignment: CDR1 LGHDT and CDR2 YNNKEL (reference sequence). CDR3 length: 14 amino acids. V lost 3 bases and J 5 bases, leaving 11 bases between the germline ends. The CDR3 nucleotides are TGTGCCAGCAGCCAGGGGGGAGGTTATCAGCCCCAGCATTTT. Residues: CASSQGGGYQPQHF. The full variable domain, rest sourced from reference TRBV3-1 and TRBJ1-5, is DTAVSQTPKYLVTQMGNDKSIKCEQNLGHDTMYWYKQDSKKFLKIMFSYNNKELIINETVPNRFSPKSPDKAHLNLHINSLELGDSAVYFCASSQGGGYQPQHFGDGTRLSIL.

The chain couples TRBV5-1 to TRBJ2-7; 7 bases are shared with TRBD1. Germline V gene sequence: CDR1 SGHRS, CDR2 YFSETQ. This CDR3 has 15 amino acids. The trim removed 0 bases at V and 3 bases at J, leaving 6 bases unmatched. In DNA form, the CDR3 reads TGCGCCAGCAGCTTGGGGATCCAGGGGGTCTACGAGCAGTACGTC. This translates into CASSLGIQGVYEQYV.

The rearrangement links TRBV20-1 to TRBJ2-1, with D perhaps TRBD1 (6 bases). Germline CDR1 is DFQATT and CDR2 is SNEGSKA (reference sequence). V lost 2 bases to trimming and J lost 6 bases, with 14 bases between them. The CDR3 consists of 14 residues. CDR3 loop: CSARQTGYINEQFF. DNA for the CDR3: TGCAGTGCTAGACAAACAGGGTACATCAATGAGCAGTTCTTC.

A few counts support this clonotype. The chain is built from TRBV7-9 and TRBJ2-2; no clear D gene. Per germline, CDR1 SEHNR and CDR2 FQNEAQ (reference sequence). This CDR3 contains 14 residues. V was clipped by 1 base and J by 4 bases, with 7 bases between them. The CDR3 DNA reads as TGTGCCAGCAGCTTAGGGCCAGCCACCGGGGAGCTGTTTTTT. Translation gives CASSLGPATGELFF.

This clonotype was seen more than once but under ten times. The chain combines TRBV19 with TRBJ2-7, with D perhaps TRBD1 (6 bases). Germline CDR1 and CDR2: LNHDA and SQIVND (reference sequence). V shed 5 bases and J shed 2 bases, with 16 bases lying between them. CDR3 length equals 15 residues. CDR3 nucleotides: TGTGCCAGTAGTCCTACGGGACACCCAACCTACGAGCAGTACTTC. It codes for CASSPTGHPTYEQYF. Based on the CDR3 plus reference TRBV19 and TRBJ2-7, the full variable domain is DGGITQSPKYLFRKEGQNVTLSCEQNLNHDAMYWYRQDPGQGLRLIYYSQIVNDFQKGDIAEGYSVSREKKESFPLTVTSAQKNPTAFYLCASSPTGHPTYEQYFGPGTRLTVT.

This rearrangement joins TRBV24-1 to TRBJ1-5; D unresolved. Germline V gene lookup returns CDR1 KGHDR and CDR2 SFDVKD. CDR3 length: 15 amino acids. V was cut by 2 bases and J by 4 bases, with 11 bases left in between. CDR3 in DNA: TGTGCCACCAGTGATTCGAGGAGGGTTAATCAGCCCCAGCATTTT. Encoded protein: CATSDSRRVNQPQHF.

The rearrangement links TRBV5-1 to TRBJ2-7, with 10 nucleotides matching TRBD2. CDR1 and CDR2 from the germline V gene are SGHRS and YFSETQ. CDR3 length equals 14 residues. After removal of 3 bases from V and 5 bases from J, the junction contained 5 bases not matched to a gene. CDR3 in amino acids: CASSSSGRGDEQYF. The CDR3 DNA is TGCGCCAGCAGCTCTAGCGGGAGAGGCGACGAGCAGTACTTC.

This clonotype was observed a few times. The chain has TRBV12-3 or TRBV12-4 and TRBJ2-3; no firm D call. The CDR3 runs to 14 residues. V was clipped by 1 base and J by 4 bases, with 9 bases between them. The CDR3 here is CASSLVEESDTQYF. The CDR3 DNA reads TGTGCCAGCAGTTTAGTTGAGGAATCAGATACGCAGTATTTT.

The sample holds a few counts of this clonotype. The V and J genes are TRBV20-1 and TRBJ2-2, with 7 bases fitting TRBD2. Germline loops: CDR1 DFQATT, CDR2 SNEGSKA (reference sequence). V was pared by 6 bases and J by 7 bases, with 11 bases of the junction left unmatched. CDR3 length equals 14 residues. CDR3 amino acids: CSATTWEGYGELFF. CDR3 in DNA: TGCAGTGCCACGACGTGGGAGGGGTACGGGGAGCTGTTTTTT.

This clonotype was found a few times. The V gene is TRBV7-2, the J gene TRBJ1-5, with D possibly TRBD1 on 5 matching bases. V was clipped by 1 base and J by 5 bases, with 12 bases between them. Germline-derived CDR1 and CDR2 are SGHTA and FQGNSA. The CDR3 runs 15 residues. Written as DNA, the CDR3 is TGTGCCAGCAGCTTAGTGTCAGGGTTGGATCAGCCCCAGCATTTT. Translation gives CASSLVSGLDQPQHF.

The DNA of the CDR3 is TGTGCCAGCAGGGGGACAGGGAAGGGCAATCAGCCCCAGCATTTT. It encodes CASRGTGKGNQPQHF. V usage is TRBV7-2 and J usage is TRBJ1-5; 9 nucleotides align to TRBD1. Trimming at V came to 6 bases and at J to 2 bases, leaving 5 bases not matched to a gene. Germline CDR1 SGHTA, CDR2 FQGNSA. This CDR3 is built from 15 residues.

The chain employs TRBV12-3 or TRBV12-4 and TRBJ2-2, with 8 bases aligning to TRBD2. This CDR3 spans 15 amino acids. Trimming cost V 3 bases and J 7 bases; bases outside gene matches: 7. This CDR3 is CASSFTSGSVGELFF. As DNA, the CDR3 is TGTGCCAGCAGTTTTACGAGCGGGAGTGTCGGGGAGCTGTTTTTT.

The genes are TRBV5-1 and TRBJ2-1, with 9 bases aligning to TRBD2. Per germline, CDR1 SGHRS and CDR2 YFSETQ. This CDR3 is built from 16 residues. V lost 2 bases to trimming and J lost 7 bases; unmatched junction nucleotides: 10. This CDR3 reads CASSFDVAGAGNEQFF. The CDR3 nucleotides are TGCGCCAGCAGCTTTGACGTAGCGGGGGCCGGGAATGAGCAGTTCTTC.

This clonotype occurred a few times. The chain couples TRBV14 to TRBJ2-1, with TRBD1 matching over 7 bases. The germline V gene has CDR1 SGHDN and CDR2 FVKESK. The J segment lost 6 bases and the V segment lost 7 bases, leaving 6 bases of the junction unmatched. The CDR3 has 13 amino acids. CDR3 loop: CASKGTAPNEQFF. The DNA of the CDR3 is TGTGCCAGCAAGGGGACAGCGCCCAATGAGCAGTTCTTC. The full variable domain, with the rest looked up from reference TRBV14 and TRBJ2-1, is EAGVTQFPSHSVIEKGQTVTLRCDPISGHDNLYWYRRVMGKEIKFLLHFVKESKQDESGMPNNRFLAERTGGTYSTLKVQPAELEDSGVYFCASKGTAPNEQFFGPGTRLTVL.

This clonotype has a count of ten or more. At one boundary the junction diverges from the germline segment, which might be a read error. V gene TRBV7-9 combines with J gene TRBJ2-3; 7 bases are shared with TRBD1. This CDR3 is built from 12 residues. Germline assignment: CDR1 SEHNR and CDR2 FQNEAQ (reference sequence). As DNA, the CDR3 is TGTGCCAGCAGCTTAGCGGGACAGACGCCGTATTTT. Protein: CASSLAGQTPYF.